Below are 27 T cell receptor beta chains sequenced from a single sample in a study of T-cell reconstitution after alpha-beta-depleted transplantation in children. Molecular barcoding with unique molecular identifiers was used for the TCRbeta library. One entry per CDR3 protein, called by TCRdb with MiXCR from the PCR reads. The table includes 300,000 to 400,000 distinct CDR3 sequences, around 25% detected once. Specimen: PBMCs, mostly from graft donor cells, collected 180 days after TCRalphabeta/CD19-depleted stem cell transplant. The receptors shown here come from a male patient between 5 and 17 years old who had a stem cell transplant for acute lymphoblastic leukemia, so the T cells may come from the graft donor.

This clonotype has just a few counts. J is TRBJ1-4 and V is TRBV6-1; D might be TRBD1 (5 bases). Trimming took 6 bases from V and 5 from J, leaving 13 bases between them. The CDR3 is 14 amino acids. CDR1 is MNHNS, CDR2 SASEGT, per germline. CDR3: CASSKGIRNEKLFF. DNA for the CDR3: TGTGCCAGCAGCAAGGGGATTCGCAATGAAAAACTGTTTTTT.

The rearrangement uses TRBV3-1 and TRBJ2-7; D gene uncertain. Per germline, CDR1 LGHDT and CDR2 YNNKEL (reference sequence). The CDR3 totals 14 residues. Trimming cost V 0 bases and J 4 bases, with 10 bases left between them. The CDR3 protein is CASSQDIGGYEQYF. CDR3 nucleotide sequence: TGTGCCAGCAGCCAAGATATAGGCGGTTACGAGCAGTACTTC.

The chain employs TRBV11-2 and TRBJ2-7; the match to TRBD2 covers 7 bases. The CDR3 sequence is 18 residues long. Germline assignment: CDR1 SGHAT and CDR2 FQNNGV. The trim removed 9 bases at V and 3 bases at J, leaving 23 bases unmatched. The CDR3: CASSLLADASTSDYEQYF. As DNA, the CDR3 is TGTGCCAGTAGTCTCCTAGCGGACGCCTCGACCTCAGACTACGAGCAGTACTTC.

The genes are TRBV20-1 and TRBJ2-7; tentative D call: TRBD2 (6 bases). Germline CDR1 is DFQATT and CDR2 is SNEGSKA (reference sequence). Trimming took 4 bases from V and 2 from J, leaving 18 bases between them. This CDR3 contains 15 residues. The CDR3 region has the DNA TGCAGTGCTATCTGCTGGGAGGAGGAGACCTACGAGCAGTACTTC. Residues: CSAICWEEETYEQYF.

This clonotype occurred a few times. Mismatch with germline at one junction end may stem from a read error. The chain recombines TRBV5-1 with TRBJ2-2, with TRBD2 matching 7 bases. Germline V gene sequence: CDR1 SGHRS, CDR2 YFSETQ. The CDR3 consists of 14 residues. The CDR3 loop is CASSKSGNPGELFF. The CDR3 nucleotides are TGCGCCAGCAGCAAAAGCGGGAACCCCGGGGAGCTGTTTTTT.

The CDR3 region has the DNA TGTGCCAGCAGCTTAAGCTGGACCTACGAGCAGTACTTC. Translating gives CASSLSWTYEQYF. This chain connects TRBV5-4 to TRBJ2-7; D uncertain. The V gene lost 2 bases and the J gene lost 2 bases, with 8 bases spanning the gap. The CDR3 spans 13 residues. CDR1 is SGHNT, CDR2 YYREEE, per germline (reference sequence).

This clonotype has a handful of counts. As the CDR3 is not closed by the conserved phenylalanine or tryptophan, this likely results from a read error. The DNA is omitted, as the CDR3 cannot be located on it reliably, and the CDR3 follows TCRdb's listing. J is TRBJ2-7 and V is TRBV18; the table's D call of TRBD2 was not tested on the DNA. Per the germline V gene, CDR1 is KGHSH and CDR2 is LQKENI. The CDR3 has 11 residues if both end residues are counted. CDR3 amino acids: CASGPDIVAEH.

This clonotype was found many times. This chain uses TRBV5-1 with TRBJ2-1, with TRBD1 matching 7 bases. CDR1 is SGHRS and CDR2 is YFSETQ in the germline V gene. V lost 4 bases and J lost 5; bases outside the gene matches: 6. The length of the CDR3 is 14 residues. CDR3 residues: CASSIGQDHNEQFF. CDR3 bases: TGCGCCAGCAGCATTGGACAGGACCACAATGAGCAGTTCTTC.

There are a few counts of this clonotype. The DNA of the CDR3 is TGCGCCAGCAGCTTGGGGCTAGCTGGCCTAGATACGCAGTATTTT. Translating it yields CASSLGLAGLDTQYF. The chain employs TRBV5-1 and TRBJ2-3, with D perhaps TRBD2 (5 bases). The CDR3 loop spans 15 amino acids. Germline CDR1 SGHRS, CDR2 YFSETQ. V lost 0 bases and J lost 5, with 13 bases in between.

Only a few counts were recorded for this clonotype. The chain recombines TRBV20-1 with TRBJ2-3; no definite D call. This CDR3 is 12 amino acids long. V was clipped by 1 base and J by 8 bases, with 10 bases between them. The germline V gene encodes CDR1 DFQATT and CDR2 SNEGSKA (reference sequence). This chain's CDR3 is CSARVPDGTQYF. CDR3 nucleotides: TGCAGTGCTAGAGTCCCAGACGGTACGCAGTATTTT.

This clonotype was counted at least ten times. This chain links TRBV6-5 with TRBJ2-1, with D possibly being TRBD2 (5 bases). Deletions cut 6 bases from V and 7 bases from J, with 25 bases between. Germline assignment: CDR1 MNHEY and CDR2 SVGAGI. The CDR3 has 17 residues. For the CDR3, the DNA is TGTGCCAGCAGCAGGATATGGTTAGGGATGAGGGTGAATGAGCAGTTCTTC. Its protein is CASSRIWLGMRVNEQFF.

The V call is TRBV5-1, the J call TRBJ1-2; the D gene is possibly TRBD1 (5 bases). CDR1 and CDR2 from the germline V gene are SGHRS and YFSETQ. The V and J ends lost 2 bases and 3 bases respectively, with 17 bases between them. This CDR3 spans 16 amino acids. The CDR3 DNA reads TGCGCCAGCAGCTTCGCGGGGACCTGGACGGACTATGGCTACACCTTC. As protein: CASSFAGTWTDYGYTF.

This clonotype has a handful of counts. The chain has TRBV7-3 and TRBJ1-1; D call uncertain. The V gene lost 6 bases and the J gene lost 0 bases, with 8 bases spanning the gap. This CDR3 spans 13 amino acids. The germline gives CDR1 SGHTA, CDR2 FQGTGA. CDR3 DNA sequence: TGTGCCAGCAGAGAGAGGCTGAACACTGAAGCTTTCTTT. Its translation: CASRERLNTEAFF.

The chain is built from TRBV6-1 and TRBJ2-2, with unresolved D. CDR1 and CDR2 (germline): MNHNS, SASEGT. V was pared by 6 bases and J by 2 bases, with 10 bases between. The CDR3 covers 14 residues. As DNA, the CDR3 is TGTGCCAGCAGAAGGGTTACTAACACCGGGGAGCTGTTTTTT. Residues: CASRRVTNTGELFF.

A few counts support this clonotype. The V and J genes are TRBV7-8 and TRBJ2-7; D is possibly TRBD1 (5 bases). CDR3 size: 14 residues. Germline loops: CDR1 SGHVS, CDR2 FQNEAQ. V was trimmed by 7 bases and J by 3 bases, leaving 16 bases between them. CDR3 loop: CASKLGQFHYEQYF. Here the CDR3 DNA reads TGTGCCAGCAAACTGGGGCAGTTTCACTACGAGCAGTACTTC.

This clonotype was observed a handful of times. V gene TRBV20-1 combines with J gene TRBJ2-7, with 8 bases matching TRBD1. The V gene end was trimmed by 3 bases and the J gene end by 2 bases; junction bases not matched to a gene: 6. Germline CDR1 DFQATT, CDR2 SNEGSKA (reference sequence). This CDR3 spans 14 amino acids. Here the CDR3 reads CSAREDREAYEQYF. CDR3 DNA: TGCAGTGCTAGGGAGGACAGGGAGGCCTACGAGCAGTACTTC.

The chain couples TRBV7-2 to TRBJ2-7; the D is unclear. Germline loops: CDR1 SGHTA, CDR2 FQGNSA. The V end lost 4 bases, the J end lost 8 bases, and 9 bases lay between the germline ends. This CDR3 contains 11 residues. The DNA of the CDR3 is TGTGCCAGCAGCTATCATTTAAAGCAGTACTTC. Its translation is CASSYHLKQYF.

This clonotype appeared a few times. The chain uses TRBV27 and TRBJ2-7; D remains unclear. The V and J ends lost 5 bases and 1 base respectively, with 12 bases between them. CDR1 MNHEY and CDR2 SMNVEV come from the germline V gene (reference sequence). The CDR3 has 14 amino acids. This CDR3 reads CASSHAPGSYEQYF. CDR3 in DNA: TGTGCCAGCAGTCATGCGCCTGGATCCTACGAGCAGTACTTC.

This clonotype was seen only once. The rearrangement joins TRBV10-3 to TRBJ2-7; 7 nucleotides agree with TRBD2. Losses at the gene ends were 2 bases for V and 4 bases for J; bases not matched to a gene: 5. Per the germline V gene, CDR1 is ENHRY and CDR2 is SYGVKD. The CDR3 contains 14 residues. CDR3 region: CAISELGGKYEQYF. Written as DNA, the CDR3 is TGTGCCATCAGTGAGCTGGGGGGGAAGTACGAGCAGTACTTC.

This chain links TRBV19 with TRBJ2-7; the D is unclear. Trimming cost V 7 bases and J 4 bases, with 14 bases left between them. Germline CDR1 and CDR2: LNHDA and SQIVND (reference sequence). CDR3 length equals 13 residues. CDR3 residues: CASIRADRYEQYF. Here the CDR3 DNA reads TGTGCCAGTATTCGGGCGGACCGATACGAGCAGTACTTC. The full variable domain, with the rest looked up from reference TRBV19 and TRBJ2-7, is DGGITQSPKYLFRKEGQNVTLSCEQNLNHDAMYWYRQDPGQGLRLIYYSQIVNDFQKGDIAEGYSVSREKKESFPLTVTSAQKNPTAFYLCASIRADRYEQYFGPGTRLTVT.

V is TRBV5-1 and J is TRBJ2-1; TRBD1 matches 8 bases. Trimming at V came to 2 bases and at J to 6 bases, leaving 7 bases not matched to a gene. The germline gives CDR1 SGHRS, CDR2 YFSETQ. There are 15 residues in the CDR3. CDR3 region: CASSLPTGVGNEQFF. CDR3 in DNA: TGCGCCAGCAGCTTACCGACAGGGGTTGGCAATGAGCAGTTCTTC. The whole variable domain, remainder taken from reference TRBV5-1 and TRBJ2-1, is KAGVTQTPRYLIKTRGQQVTLSCSPISGHRSVSWYQQTPGQGLQFLFEYFSETQRNKGNFPGRFSGRQFSNSRSEMNVSTLELGDSALYLCASSLPTGVGNEQFFGPGTRLTVL.

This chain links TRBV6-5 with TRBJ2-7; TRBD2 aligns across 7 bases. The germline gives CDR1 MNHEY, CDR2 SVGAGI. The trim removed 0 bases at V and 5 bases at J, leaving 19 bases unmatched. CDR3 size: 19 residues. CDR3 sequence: CASSYSRLGGATNFHEQYF. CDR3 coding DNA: TGTGCCAGCAGTTACTCGAGACTGGGAGGGGCGACAAACTTCCACGAGCAGTACTTC.

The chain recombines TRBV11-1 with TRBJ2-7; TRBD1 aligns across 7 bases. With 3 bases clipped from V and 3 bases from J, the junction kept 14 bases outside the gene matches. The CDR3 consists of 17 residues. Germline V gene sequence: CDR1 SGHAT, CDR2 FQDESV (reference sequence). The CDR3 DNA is TGTGCCAGCAGCTTTAGGTGGCCGGGACAGAAGAACTACGAGCAGTACTTC. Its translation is CASSFRWPGQKNYEQYF.

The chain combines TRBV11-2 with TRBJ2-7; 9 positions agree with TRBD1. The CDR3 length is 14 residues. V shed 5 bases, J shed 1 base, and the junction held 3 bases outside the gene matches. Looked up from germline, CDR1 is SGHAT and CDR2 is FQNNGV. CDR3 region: CASSIGQGSYEQYF. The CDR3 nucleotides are TGTGCCAGCAGCATAGGACAGGGGTCCTACGAGCAGTACTTC.

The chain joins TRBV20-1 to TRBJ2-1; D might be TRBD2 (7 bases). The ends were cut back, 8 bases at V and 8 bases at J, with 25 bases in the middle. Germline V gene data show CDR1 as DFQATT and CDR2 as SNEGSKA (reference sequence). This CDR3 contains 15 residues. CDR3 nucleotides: TGCAGTTCCCCTCCCCCCGGGGGGCGCATCGATGAGCAGTTCTTC. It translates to CSSPPPGGRIDEQFF.

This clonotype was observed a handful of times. CDR3 sequence reads: CASSYSSTRPLPYEQYF. The CDR3 DNA is TGTGCCAGCAGTTACTCTTCCACTAGACCTCTACCCTACGAGCAGTACTTC. The chain employs TRBV6-2 or TRBV6-3 and TRBJ2-7, with D perhaps TRBD2 (5 bases). From germline, CDR1 is MNHEY and CDR2 SVGEGT. The V end lost 0 bases, the J end lost 2 bases, and 17 bases lay between the germline ends. This CDR3 region has 17 residues.

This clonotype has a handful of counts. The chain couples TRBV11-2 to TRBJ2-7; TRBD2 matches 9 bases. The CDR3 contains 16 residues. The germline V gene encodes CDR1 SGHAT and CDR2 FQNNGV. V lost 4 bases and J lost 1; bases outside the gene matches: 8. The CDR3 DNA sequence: TGTGCCAGCAGCTCCCTCCACGCGGGAGGGTCCTACGAGCAGTACTTC. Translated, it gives CASSSLHAGGSYEQYF. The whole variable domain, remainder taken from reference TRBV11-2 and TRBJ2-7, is EAGVAQSPRYKIIEKRQSVAFWCNPISGHATLYWYQQILGQGPKLLIQFQNNGVVDDSQLPKDRFSAERLKGVDSTLKIQPAKLEDSAVYLCASSSLHAGGSYEQYFGPGTRLTVT.